This TCR beta chain stems from a study of CXCR3-negative and CXCR3-positive naive CD8 T cells. Regarding the study as a whole: TRB CDR3s of CXCR3-positive naive cells were more hydrophobic than those of CXCR3-negative naive cells. The naive subsets expressed comparable surface CD5, and the authors inferred TCR strength from TRB CDR3 properties.

As concerns this clonotype: Its specificity is not known.

TRB cDNA was prepared as libraries by UMI-labeled 5' RACE. Using the 5' RACE reads, TCRdb records one entry per CDR3 protein without DNA. This listing includes around 160,000 distinct CDR3 sequences. CDR3 size: 11 residues. The V gene's germline CDR1 is DFQATT and CDR2 SNEGSKA (reference sequence). The TCR sequence derives from a human donor in good health. Some clones in this sample may be carry-over from other donors' samples. The sample taken for sequencing was naive CXCR3+ CD8+ T cells from blood. Indicated subset: CD45RO-CCR7+CD27+CD95- naive CD8+ T cells expressing CXCR3 (TNR3+). The gene calls are TRBV20-1 and TRBJ1-5. The CDR3 sequence is CSAPFGQPQHF.